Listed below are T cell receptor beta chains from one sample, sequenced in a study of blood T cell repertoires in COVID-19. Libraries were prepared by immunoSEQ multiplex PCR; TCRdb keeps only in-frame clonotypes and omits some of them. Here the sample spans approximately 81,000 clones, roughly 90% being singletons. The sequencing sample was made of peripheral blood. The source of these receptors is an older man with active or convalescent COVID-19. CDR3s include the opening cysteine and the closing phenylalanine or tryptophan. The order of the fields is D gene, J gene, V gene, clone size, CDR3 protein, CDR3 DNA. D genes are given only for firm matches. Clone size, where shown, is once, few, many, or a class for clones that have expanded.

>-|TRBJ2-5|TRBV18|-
CASSPPDPGEETQYF
TGTGCCAGCTCACCACCGGACCCAGGGGAAGAGACCCAGTACTTC
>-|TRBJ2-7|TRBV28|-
CASSFGAATSYEQYF
TGTGCCAGCAGTTTTGGGGCAGCCACATCCTACGAGCAGTACTTC
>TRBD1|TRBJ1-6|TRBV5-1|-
CASSSPSWGQPNSPLHF
TGCGCCAGCAGCTCCCCCTCGTGGGGACAGCCTAATTCACCCCTCCACTTT
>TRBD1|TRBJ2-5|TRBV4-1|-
CASSPSMTQGVQETQYF
TGCGCCAGCAGCCCGTCAATGACACAGGGGGTCCAAGAGACCCAGTACTTC
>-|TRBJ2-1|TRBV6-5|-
CASSYWGRSSYNEQFF
TGTGCCAGCAGTTACTGGGGCAGGAGCTCCTACAATGAGCAGTTCTTC
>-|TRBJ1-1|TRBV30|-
CAWSVVAEAPEAFF
TGTGCCTGGAGTGTGGTGGCAGAGGCCCCTGAAGCTTTCTTT
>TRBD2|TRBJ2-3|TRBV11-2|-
CASSPRGVTDTQYF
TGTGCCAGCAGCCCCCGGGGGGTCACAGATACGCAGTATTTT
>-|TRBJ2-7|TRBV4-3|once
CASSRKTGAETYEQYF
TGCGCCAGCAGCCGGAAGACGGGAGCGGAGACCTACGAGCAGTACTTC
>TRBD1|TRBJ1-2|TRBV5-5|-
CASSLANTGQGNYGYTF
TGTGCCAGCAGCTTGGCGAACACGGGACAGGGTAACTATGGCTACACCTTC
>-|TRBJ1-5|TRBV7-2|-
CASSRDTNQPQHF
TGTGCCAGCAGCCGGGACACTAATCAGCCCCAGCATTTT
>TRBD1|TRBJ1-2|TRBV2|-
CASRRDRSGYGYTF
TGTGCCAGCAGAAGGGACAGGAGCGGATATGGCTACACCTTC
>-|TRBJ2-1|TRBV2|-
CASSDVMDSNEQFF
TGTGCCAGCAGTGACGTTATGGACTCTAATGAGCAGTTCTTC
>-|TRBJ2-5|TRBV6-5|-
CASRLQGIETQYF
TGTGCCAGCAGGCTACAGGGTATCGAGACCCAGTACTTC
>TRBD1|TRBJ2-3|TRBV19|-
CASSRGTVGAFAQYF
TGTGCCAGTAGTCGAGGGACAGTCGGGGCCTTTGCGCAGTATTTT
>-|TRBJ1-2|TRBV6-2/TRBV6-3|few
CASSQTETNYGYTF
TGTGCCAGCAGCCAGACAGAAACTAACTATGGCTACACCTTC
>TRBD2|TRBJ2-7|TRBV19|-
CASRWSGDAYEQYF
TGTGCCAGTAGATGGAGCGGGGACGCCTACGAGCAGTACTTC
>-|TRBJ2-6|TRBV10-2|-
CASSDLQGTGANVLTF
TGCGCCAGCAGTGACCTCCAGGGTACTGGGGCCAACGTCCTGACTTTC
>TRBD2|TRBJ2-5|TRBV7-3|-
CASSPGLGQTQYF
TGTGCCAGCAGCCCGGGACTAGGGCAGACCCAGTACTTC
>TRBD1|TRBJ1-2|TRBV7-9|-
CASSPRTGGPTNYGYTF
TGTGCCAGCAGCCCAAGGACAGGGGGGCCTACTAACTATGGCTACACCTTC
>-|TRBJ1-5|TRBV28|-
CASTTRGRNQPQHF
TGTGCCAGCACCACAAGGGGCCGCAATCAGCCCCAGCATTTT
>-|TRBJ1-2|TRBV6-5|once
CASSSRQDNYGYTF
TGTGCCAGCAGTTCAAGACAGGACAACTATGGCTACACCTTC
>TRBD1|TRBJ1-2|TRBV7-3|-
CASSLQGAHNGYTF
TGTGCCAGCAGCTTACAGGGGGCTCATAATGGCTACACCTTC
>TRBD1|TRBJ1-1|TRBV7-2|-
CASSRATGGVGTEAFF
TGTGCCAGCAGCCGGGCCACAGGGGGCGTGGGCACTGAAGCTTTCTTT
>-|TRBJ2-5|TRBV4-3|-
CASSQGISREETQYF
TGCGCCAGCAGCCAAGGGATTAGCAGAGAAGAGACCCAGTACTTC
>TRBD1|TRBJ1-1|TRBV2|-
CASRGQWLNTEAFF
TGTGCCAGCAGGGGACAGTGGCTAAACACTGAAGCTTTCTTT
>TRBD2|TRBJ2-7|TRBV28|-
CASSLRTSGGSYEQYF
TGTGCCAGCAGTTTACGAACTAGCGGGGGTAGCTACGAGCAGTACTTC
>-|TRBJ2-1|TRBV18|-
CASSPPSYNEQFF
TGTGCCAGCTCACCCCCATCCTACAATGAGCAGTTCTTC
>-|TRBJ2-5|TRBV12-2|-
CASRFRAGGETQYF
TGTGCAAGTCGCTTTCGAGCGGGGGGGGAGACCCAGTACTTC
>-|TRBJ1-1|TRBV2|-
CASKSVRGGTEAFF
TGTGCCAGCAAAAGCGTTAGGGGAGGCACTGAAGCTTTCTTT
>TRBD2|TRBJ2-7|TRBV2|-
CASSPRERTSGGLRNEQYF
TGTGCCAGCAGTCCCAGGGAAAGGACTAGCGGGGGACTTCGCAACGAGCAGTACTTC
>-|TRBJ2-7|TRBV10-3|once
CAIRTANEQYF
TGTGCCATCAGAACAGCAAACGAGCAGTACTTC
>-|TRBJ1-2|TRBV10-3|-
CAISESGGRGPQGYTF
TGTGCCATCAGTGAGTCCGGCGGCAGGGGCCCGCAGGGCTACACCTTC
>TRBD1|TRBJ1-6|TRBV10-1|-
CASPQGASPLHF
TGCGCCAGCCCACAGGGGGCCTCACCCCTCCACTTT
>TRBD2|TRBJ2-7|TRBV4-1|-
CASSLGGSLAGEIYEQYF
TGCGCCAGCAGCCTCGGAGGTTCACTAGCGGGGGAAATCTACGAGCAGTACTTC
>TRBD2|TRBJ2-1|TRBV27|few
CASGREYPLYNEQFF
TGTGCCAGCGGGAGGGAGTACCCATTATACAATGAGCAGTTCTTC
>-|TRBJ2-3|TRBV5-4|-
CASSLSSDTQYF
TGTGCCAGCAGCTTGTCGTCAGATACGCAGTATTTT
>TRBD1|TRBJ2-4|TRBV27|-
CASSLSNPGGQGRNIQYF
TGTGCCAGCAGTTTATCCAATCCGGGTGGACAGGGGAGGAACATTCAGTACTTC
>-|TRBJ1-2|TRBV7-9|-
CASSLPLQLNYGYTF
TGTGCCAGCAGCTTGCCCCTACAGCTTAACTATGGCTACACCTTC
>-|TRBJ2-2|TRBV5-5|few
CASRVLEAGGELFF
TGTGCCAGCAGGGTCCTCGAGGCCGGCGGGGAGCTGTTTTTT
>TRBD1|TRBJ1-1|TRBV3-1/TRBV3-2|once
CASSQRTGVEAFF
TGTGCCAGCAGCCAGAGGACAGGGGTTGAAGCTTTCTTT
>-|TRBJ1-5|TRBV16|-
CASSLGVSNQPQHF
TGTGCCAGCAGCCTCGGGGTTAGCAATCAGCCCCAGCATTTT
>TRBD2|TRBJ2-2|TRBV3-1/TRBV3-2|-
CASSQVGGVGELFF
TGTGCCAGCAGCCAAGTTGGGGGGGTCGGGGAGCTGTTTTTT
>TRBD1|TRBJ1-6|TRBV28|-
CASGLLSGTGGPPLHF
TGTGCCAGCGGATTACTATCCGGGACAGGGGGTCCACCCCTCCACTTT
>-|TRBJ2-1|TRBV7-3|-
CASSFSGSSYNEQFF
TGTGCCAGCAGCTTTTCAGGCAGCTCCTACAATGAGCAGTTCTTC
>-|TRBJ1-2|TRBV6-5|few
CASSRDSVGYTF
TGTGCCAGCAGCCGAGACTCTGTTGGCTACACCTTC
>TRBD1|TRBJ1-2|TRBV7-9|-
CASRLGGGDNNYGYTF
TGTGCCAGCAGACTAGGGGGCGGTGATAATAACTATGGCTACACCTTC
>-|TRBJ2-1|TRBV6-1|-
CASSEVGYNEQFF
TGTGCCAGCAGTGAGGTCGGGTACAATGAGCAGTTCTTC
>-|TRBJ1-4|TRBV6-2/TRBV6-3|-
CASSRPPTATNEKLFF
TGTGCCAGCAGTCGACCACCGACAGCAACTAATGAAAAACTGTTTTTT
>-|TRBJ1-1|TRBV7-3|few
CASSLTPHRAEAFF
TGTGCCAGCAGCTTAACTCCCCATCGAGCTGAAGCTTTCTTT
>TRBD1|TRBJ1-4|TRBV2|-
CASSEEGGGREKLFF
TGTGCCAGCAGTGAAGAAGGAGGGGGCCGGGAAAAACTGTTTTTT
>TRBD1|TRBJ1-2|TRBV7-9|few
CASSLAQEQGNYGYTF
TGTGCCAGCAGCTTAGCGCAGGAACAGGGGAACTATGGCTACACCTTC
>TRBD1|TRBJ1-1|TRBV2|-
CASSLDRVGTEAFF
TGTGCCAGCAGTTTGGACAGGGTAGGCACTGAAGCTTTCTTT
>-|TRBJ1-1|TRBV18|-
CASSPPAGPNTEAFF
TGTGCCAGCTCACCACCGGCAGGGCCGAACACTGAAGCTTTCTTT
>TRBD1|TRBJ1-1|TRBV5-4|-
CASSSDRGDTEAFF
TGTGCCAGCAGTTCCGACAGGGGGGACACTGAAGCTTTCTTT
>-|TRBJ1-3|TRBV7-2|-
CASSLVSAGPGNTIYF
TGTGCCAGCAGCTTAGTTTCGGCGGGACCCGGAAACACCATATATTTT
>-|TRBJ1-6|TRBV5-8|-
CASSPRPDSPLHF
TGTGCCAGCAGCCCCCGTCCGGATTCACCCCTCCACTTT
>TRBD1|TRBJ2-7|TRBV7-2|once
CASSSTWTGLRNEQYF
TGTGCCAGCAGCTCGACGTGGACAGGGTTAAGAAACGAGCAGTACTTC
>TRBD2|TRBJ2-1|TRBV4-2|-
CASSRSGTSDSNEQFF
TGTGCCAGCAGCCGCTCCGGGACTAGCGATTCAAATGAGCAGTTCTTC
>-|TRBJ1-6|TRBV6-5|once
CASRDRYSYNSPLHF
TGTGCCAGCAGGGACAGATACTCCTATAATTCACCCCTCCACTTT